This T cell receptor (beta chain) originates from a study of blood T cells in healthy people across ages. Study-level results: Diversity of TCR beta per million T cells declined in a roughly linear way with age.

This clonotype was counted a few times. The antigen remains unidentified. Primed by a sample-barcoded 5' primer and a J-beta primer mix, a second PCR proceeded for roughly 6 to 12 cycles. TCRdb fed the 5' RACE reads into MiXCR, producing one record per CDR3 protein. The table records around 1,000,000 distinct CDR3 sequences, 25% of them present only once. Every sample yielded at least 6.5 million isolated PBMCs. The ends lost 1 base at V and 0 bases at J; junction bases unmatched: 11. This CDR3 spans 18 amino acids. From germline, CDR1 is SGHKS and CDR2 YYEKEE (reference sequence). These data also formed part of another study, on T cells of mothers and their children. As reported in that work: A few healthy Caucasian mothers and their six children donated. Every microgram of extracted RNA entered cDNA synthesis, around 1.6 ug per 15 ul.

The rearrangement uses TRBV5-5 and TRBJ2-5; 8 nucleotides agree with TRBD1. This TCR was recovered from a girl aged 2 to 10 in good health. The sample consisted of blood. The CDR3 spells CASSLRPGTGQYQETQYF. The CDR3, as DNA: TGTGCCAGCAGCTTGAGACCCGGGACAGGACAGTACCAAGAGACCCAGTACTTC.